Listed below are T cell receptor beta chains from one sample, sequenced in a study of T cells in Graves' hyperthyroidism and ophthalmopathy. TCRdb itself ran the multiplex PCR reads through MiXCR, one entry per CDR3 protein. The sample contains around 480,000 distinct CDR3 sequences, around 14% of which appear only once. What was sequenced was blood. Receptors originate from a woman between 18 and 30 years old with Graves' hyperthyroidism. The CDR3 runs from the conserved cysteine through the conserved F or W. D genes are given only for firm matches. Where a row states a size, it is once, few, many or the class of an expanded clone; other rows omit it.

>TRBV19|TRBD2|TRBJ2-2|.
CASSIDSGTGELFF
TGTGCCAGTAGTATAGATAGCGGGACGGGGGAGCTGTTTTTT
>TRBV11-3|TRBD2|TRBJ2-1|many
CASSLFSGSFDEQFF
TGTGCCAGCAGCTTATTTAGCGGGAGTTTCGATGAGCAGTTCTTC
>TRBV3-1|TRBD1|TRBJ1-6|.
CASSPSPRTGFRSLHF
TGTGCCAGCAGCCCCTCACCCAGGACAGGTTTCCGTTCCCTCCACTTT
>TRBV29-1|.|TRBJ2-2|few
CSVGGSGELFF
TGCAGCGTTGGGGGGTCCGGGGAGCTGTTTTTT
>TRBV12-3/TRBV12-4|.|TRBJ2-2|many
CASSSGLTGELFF
TGTGCCAGCAGTTCGGGGTTAACCGGGGAGCTGTTTTTT
>TRBV7-3|TRBD2|TRBJ2-1|few
CAISLETSGRNEQFF
TGTGCCATCAGCTTAGAGACTAGCGGGAGAAATGAGCAGTTCTTC
>TRBV6-1|.|TRBJ1-2|many
CASGDTRYYGYTF
TGTGCCAGCGGAGACACCCGGTACTATGGCTACACCTTC
>TRBV18|.|TRBJ1-1|many
CASSSSTGSDEAFF
TGTGCCAGCTCATCGTCAACGGGGAGTGATGAAGCTTTCTTT
>TRBV6-1|.|TRBJ1-5|.
CASSEKEDSNQPQHF
TGTGCCAGCAGTGAAAAGGAGGACAGCAATCAGCCCCAGCATTTT
>TRBV5-1|TRBD2|TRBJ2-5|.
CASSLNGLAGVETQYF
TGCGCCAGCAGCTTGAACGGACTAGCGGGAGTCGAGACCCAGTACTTC
>TRBV13|TRBD2|TRBJ2-6|few
CASSLAGDYSNSGANVLTF
TGTGCCAGCAGCTTAGCGGGGGACTACTCCAACTCTGGGGCCAACGTCCTGACTTTC
>TRBV24-1|TRBD1|TRBJ1-1|many
CATSPGTGGNGAEAFF
TGTGCCACCAGTCCCGGGACAGGGGGAAACGGCGCTGAAGCTTTCTTT
>TRBV11-2|TRBD1|TRBJ2-7|few
CASSPTTGQGAYEQYF
TGTGCCAGCAGCCCCACGACCGGGCAGGGGGCCTACGAGCAGTACTTC
>TRBV27|.|TRBJ1-1|many
CASSLTGYTEAFF
TGTGCCAGCAGCTTAACAGGGTACACTGAAGCTTTCTTT
>TRBV30|.|TRBJ1-2|many
CAWARPVEYGYTF
TGTGCCTGGGCCCGCCCCGTCGAGTATGGCTACACCTTC
>TRBV24-1|.|TRBJ1-2|.
CATSPGGWGNYGYTF
TGTGCCACCTCCCCAGGCGGCTGGGGTAACTATGGCTACACCTTC
>TRBV18|.|TRBJ1-1|many
CASSPGGGSTEAFF
TGTGCCAGCTCACCAGGGGGTGGGAGCACTGAAGCTTTCTTT
>TRBV29-1|.|TRBJ1-1|.
CSVELQELDTEAFF
TGCAGCGTTGAGTTACAAGAGCTCGACACTGAAGCTTTCTTT
>TRBV11-2|.|TRBJ1-4|many
CASSLAGLEEKLFF
TGTGCCAGCAGCTTAGCAGGCTTGGAAGAAAAACTGTTTTTT
>TRBV18|.|TRBJ1-1|.
CASSPLSWGNTEAFF
TGTGCCAGCTCACCCCTCTCATGGGGGAACACTGAAGCTTTCTTT
>TRBV12-3/TRBV12-4|.|TRBJ1-4|many
CASSFGGLGEKLFF
TGTGCCAGCAGTTTTGGGGGCCTAGGTGAAAAACTGTTTTTT
>TRBV6-4|.|TRBJ2-1|few
CASSDSFGGYSEQFF
TGTGCCAGCAGTGACTCATTCGGGGGTTACAGTGAGCAGTTCTTC
>TRBV25-1|TRBD2|TRBJ2-1|.
CASSPPPPQGIAGAAFF
TGTGCCAGCAGTCCCCCCCCTCCCCAGGGAATAGCGGGAGCCGCGTTCTTC
>TRBV24-1|TRBD2|TRBJ2-1|few
CATSAGLAGYNEQFF
TGTGCCACCAGTGCCGGACTAGCGGGGTACAATGAGCAGTTCTTC
>TRBV2|TRBD1|TRBJ1-6|many
CASTLTGENSPLHF
TGTGCCAGCACACTGACAGGGGAGAATTCACCCCTCCACTTT
>TRBV20-1|TRBD2|TRBJ2-5|.
CSAVAASGSWETQYF
TGCAGTGCCGTAGCGGCTAGCGGGAGTTGGGAGACCCAGTACTTC
>TRBV20-1|TRBD2|TRBJ2-3|many
CSAKAGVTDTQYF
TGCAGTGCCAAAGCGGGAGTTACAGATACGCAGTATTTT
>TRBV20-1|.|TRBJ2-3|many
CSARENGADTQYF
TGCAGTGCCAGAGAGAACGGTGCGGATACGCAGTATTTT
>TRBV28|TRBD1|TRBJ2-3|many
CASSSQGAQVDTQYF
TGTGCCAGCAGCAGCCAGGGGGCGCAGGTAGATACGCAGTATTTT
>TRBV5-1|.|TRBJ2-1|once
CASRDDRTYNEQFF
TGCGCCAGCAGAGATGACAGAACCTACAATGAGCAGTTCTTC
>TRBV5-1|.|TRBJ2-3|.
CASSSYYFPTDTQYF
TGCGCCAGCAGCTCCTACTATTTTCCCACAGATACGCAGTATTTT
>TRBV24-1|.|TRBJ1-1|many
CATSDGQKNTEAFF
TGTGCCACCAGCGATGGGCAAAAAAACACTGAAGCTTTCTTT
>TRBV7-6|.|TRBJ2-1|.
CASSLGYSGMGEQFF
TGTGCCAGCAGCTTAGGTTACTCGGGAATGGGTGAGCAGTTCTTC
>TRBV5-1|.|TRBJ2-7|many
CASSRGTSMEQYF
TGCGCCAGCAGCCGAGGAACTAGTATGGAGCAGTACTTC
>TRBV19|TRBD1|TRBJ2-3|few
CASSTPRTGGTDTQYF
TGTGCCAGTAGTACCCCCCGGACAGGGGGCACAGATACGCAGTATTTT
>TRBV12-3/TRBV12-4|TRBD1|TRBJ1-2|.
CASTPPSGGQGAAGYTF
TGTGCCAGCACCCCCCCCTCCGGGGGACAGGGGGCGGCTGGCTACACCTTC
>TRBV30|.|TRBJ2-1|many
CAWSVTSAEQFF
TGTGCCTGGAGTGTAACGTCGGCTGAGCAGTTCTTC
>TRBV15|.|TRBJ2-1|.
CATAGYSSSYNEQFF
TGTGCCACTGCGGGCTACTCCAGCTCCTACAATGAGCAGTTCTTC
>TRBV7-9|TRBD2|TRBJ2-5|many
CASSPRLAGEQETQYF
TGTGCCAGCAGCCCGAGGCTAGCGGGAGAACAAGAGACCCAGTACTTC
>TRBV18|.|TRBJ2-4|.
CASSPPALAWGIQYF
TGTGCCAGCTCACCCCCCGCCTTGGCCTGGGGCATTCAGTACTTC
>TRBV7-9|.|TRBJ2-2|many
CASSLQIWGTNTGELFF
TGTGCCAGCAGCTTACAAATTTGGGGGACGAACACCGGGGAGCTGTTTTTT
>TRBV19|.|TRBJ2-3|many
CASSLRTPPATQYF
TGTGCCAGTAGTCTCCGGACGCCCCCAGCTACGCAGTATTTT
>TRBV2|.|TRBJ2-7|.
CASRKTGSYGQYF
TGTGCCAGCAGAAAGACAGGTTCCTACGGGCAGTACTTC
>TRBV15|.|TRBJ1-4|.
CATSRVPSESHLYRKLFF
TGTGCCACCAGCAGAGTGCCCTCGGAGTCCCATCTATATAGGAAACTGTTTTTT
>TRBV4-1|.|TRBJ1-1|few
CASSHPIGTSTEAFF
TGCGCCAGCAGCCATCCCATCGGGACATCCACTGAAGCTTTCTTT
>TRBV4-1|.|TRBJ1-1|.
CASSLSGPPGTEAFF
TGCGCCAGCAGCCTTTCGGGCCCCCCGGGTACTGAAGCTTTCTTT
>TRBV15|TRBD2|TRBJ2-7|.
CATSSTSGSWDEQYF
TGTGCCACCAGCAGTACAAGCGGGAGTTGGGACGAGCAGTACTTC
>TRBV20-1|.|TRBJ1-5|.
CSVTTGSIQPQHF
TGCAGTGTGACCACAGGAAGTATACAGCCCCAGCATTTT
>TRBV5-1|.|TRBJ1-2|many
CASREQGQKNYGYTF
TGCGCCAGCCGTGAGCAGGGCCAGAAGAACTATGGCTACACCTTC
>TRBV7-2|TRBD1|TRBJ1-2|many
CASSFAGQGKGYTF
TGTGCCAGCAGCTTCGCGGGACAGGGAAAGGGCTACACCTTC
>TRBV5-1|.|TRBJ2-7|many
CASSEKLSGAPHEQYF
TGCGCCAGCAGCGAAAAACTTAGCGGAGCGCCCCACGAGCAGTACTTC